The 5 T cell receptor beta chains below were found in one sample sequenced in a study of cytomegalovirus exposure and HLA in healthy donors. PCR amplification relied on 60 Vbeta primers (plus 13 Jbeta primers). The protocol was immunoSEQ multiplex PCR, while the TCRdb copy is restricted to in-frame clones and leaves out a portion. This table holds around 140,000 clones, roughly 82% found once. The sample comprised PBMCs. Every receptor here comes from a man aged 25 to 40 in good health and CMV-seronegative.

This chain joins TRBV18 and TRBJ2-5, with D maybe TRBD1 (6 bases). CDR3 size: 14 residues. The V and J ends lost 6 bases and 5 bases respectively, with 16 bases between them. Germline V lookup: CDR1 KGHSH, CDR2 LQKENI. The CDR3 sequence is CASSTSQRGETQYF. In nucleotides, the CDR3 is TGTGCCAGCTCGACCAGTCAGAGGGGGGAGACCCAGTACTTC. The full variable domain, its missing parts supplied by reference TRBV18 and TRBJ2-5, is NAGVMQNPRHLVRRRGQEARLRCSPMKGHSHVYWYRQLPEEGLKFMVYLQKENIIDESGMPKERFSAEFPKEGPSILRIQQVVRGDSAAYFCASSTSQRGETQYFGPGTRLLVL.

The chain recombines TRBV12-2 with TRBJ1-2. TRBV12-2 represents a pseudogene. This CDR3 comprises 12 residues. CDR3 nucleotide sequence: TGTGCAAGTCGCTCTGGTGGAGGGGGCTACACCTTC. Translating gives CASRSGGGGYTF.

The genes are TRBV25-1 and TRBJ1-4; 8 bases line up with TRBD1. CDR3 length equals 16 residues. Germline values: CDR1 MGHDK, CDR2 SYGVNS. V lost 2 bases, J lost 0 bases, and 2 bases stayed unmatched. CDR3: CASSEDRGATNEKLFF. The CDR3, as DNA: TGTGCCAGCAGTGAAGACAGGGGAGCAACTAATGAAAAACTGTTTTTT.

V is TRBV4-2 and J is TRBJ2-7; 8 positions agree with TRBD2. Germline trimming cut 3 bases from V and 3 bases from J; bases unmatched to any gene: 4. This CDR3 is 14 amino acids long. Germline CDR1 reads LGHNA; CDR2 reads YNFKEQ. CDR3 residues: CASSQQREYYEQYF. CDR3 nucleotide sequence: TGTGCCAGCAGCCAGCAGCGGGAGTACTACGAGCAGTACTTC.

This chain links TRBV25-1 with TRBJ1-3; no clear D. Germline CDR1 reads MGHDK; CDR2 reads SYGVNS. This CDR3 spans 15 amino acids. The germline V and J ends were trimmed by 5 bases and 0 bases, with 11 bases remaining between them. CDR3 bases: TGTGCCAGCAGTAGAACCACTTACTCTGGAAACACCATATATTTT. Translated, it gives CASSRTTYSGNTIYF.